This TCR beta chain stems from a study of low-dose radiotherapy and immunotherapy resistance in tumors. Looking at the study overall: Both drugs were delivered intravenously to patients (nivolumab 240 mg every two weeks and ipilimumab 1 mg/kg every six weeks).

Time point of the sample: before trial treatment. This clonotype was counted ten times or more. The V and J ends lost 1 base and 6 bases respectively, with 9 bases between them. The CDR3 has 14 amino acids. CDR1 is SGHTA and CDR2 is FQGNSA in the germline V gene. With TRAV- and TRBV-specific primers, first-strand cDNA was made, covering the alpha and beta chains. Amplification, which lasted roughly 22 PCR cycles, used a constant-region primer and V-primer adapter to amplify TCRs. TCRdb re-analysed the reads in MiXCR, keeping a single row per CDR3 protein. The data contain approximately 89,000 distinct CDR3 sequences, around 18% of them singletons.

The sequences come from PBMCs, collected before treatment. The chain joins TRBV7-2 to TRBJ2-2, with D possibly TRBD2 on 5 matching bases. The origin of this receptor is a male donor with prostate cancer. CDR3 sequence reads: CASSLVEEAGELFF. For the CDR3, the DNA is TGTGCCAGCAGCTTAGTGGAGGAGGCCGGGGAGCTGTTTTTT.